Listed below are T cell receptor beta chains from one sample, sequenced in a study of blood T cell repertoires in COVID-19. Here immunoSEQ multiplex PCR was the method, and the copy in TCRdb shows in-frame clones only, minus some. The sample contains around 60,000 clones, about 85% of which appear only once. The sequenced sample was peripheral blood. These receptors were obtained from an elderly woman with acute or convalescent COVID-19. The CDR3 runs from the conserved cysteine through the conserved F or W. D genes are given only for firm matches. Only part of the rows carry a size: once, few, many, or a class if the clone is expanded.

TRBV15,TRBD1,-,TRBJ2-1,CATRTGTGDNEQFF,TGTGCCACTCGGACCGGGACAGGGGATAATGAGCAGTTCTTC
TRBV3-1/TRBV3-2,TRBD2,-,TRBJ2-2,CASSSGGGRTGELFF,TGTGCCAGCAGCTCCGGGGGCGGGAGGACCGGGGAGCTGTTTTTT
TRBV24-1,-,-,TRBJ2-7,CATSFSSYEQYF,TGTGCCACCAGTTTTAGCTCCTACGAGCAGTACTTC
TRBV27,TRBD1,few,TRBJ1-5,CASSDHPGQGQPQHF,TGTGCCAGCAGTGATCATCCGGGACAGGGTCAGCCCCAGCATTTT
TRBV30,TRBD1,-,TRBJ2-5,CAWSATGAETQYF,TGTGCCTGGAGTGCCACAGGGGCGGAGACCCAGTACTTC
TRBV5-4,-,-,TRBJ2-5,CASSLEAAAKETQYF,TGTGCCAGCAGCTTGGAGGCAGCGGCCAAAGAGACCCAGTACTTC
TRBV6-2/TRBV6-3,-,few,TRBJ1-1,CASSYSGRNTEAFF,TGTGCCAGCAGTTACTCGGGGAGGAACACTGAAGCTTTCTTT
TRBV7-9,-,-,TRBJ1-2,CASSHRQVDYGYTF,TGTGCCAGCAGCCACCGACAAGTTGACTATGGCTACACCTTC
TRBV3-1/TRBV3-2,TRBD2,-,TRBJ2-1,CASSRERGKYNEQFF,TGTGCCAGCAGCCGAGAGCGGGGCAAGTACAATGAGCAGTTCTTC
TRBV27,-,-,TRBJ2-7,CATGPAASYEQYF,TGTGCCACCGGCCCGGCGGCCTCCTACGAGCAGTACTTC
TRBV28,-,-,TRBJ2-1,CASSPGASYNEQFF,TGTGCCAGCAGCCCAGGGGCCTCCTACAATGAGCAGTTCTTC
TRBV28,TRBD1,-,TRBJ1-3,CASRTRRGRGSGNTIYF,TGTGCCAGCAGAACCCGGAGGGGGCGCGGGTCTGGAAACACCATATATTTT
TRBV30,-,-,TRBJ1-2,CAWSAGQLYGYTF,TGTGCCTGGAGTGCAGGACAGCTCTATGGCTACACCTTC
TRBV11-2,-,-,TRBJ1-2,CASSLGQAYGYTF,TGTGCCAGCAGCTTAGGACAGGCCTATGGCTACACCTTC
TRBV9,-,-,TRBJ1-1,CASSVVVQIPTEAFF,TGTGCCAGCAGCGTAGTCGTACAGATACCGACTGAAGCTTTCTTT
TRBV29-1,TRBD1,-,TRBJ2-7,CSVTGGGYEQYF,TGCAGCGTGACAGGGGGGGGCTACGAGCAGTACTTC
TRBV3-1/TRBV3-2,-,-,TRBJ1-1,CASSLQGGTEAFF,TGTGCCAGCAGCCTACAGGGTGGCACTGAAGCTTTCTTT
TRBV5-4,TRBD2,once,TRBJ2-1,CASSLAKTSGSYNEQFF,TGTGCCAGCAGCTTGGCCAAAACTAGCGGATCCTACAATGAGCAGTTCTTC
TRBV7-9,-,once,TRBJ2-1,CASSLAGAYNEQFF,TGTGCCAGCAGCTTAGCAGGGGCGTACAATGAGCAGTTCTTC
TRBV25-1,TRBD1,-,TRBJ1-1,CASSEAGGGTEAFF,TGTGCCAGCAGTGAGGCAGGGGGCGGCACTGAAGCTTTCTTT
TRBV10-3,-,-,TRBJ2-7,CAITASQGYEQYF,TGTGCCATCACAGCTAGCCAGGGGTACGAGCAGTACTTC
TRBV10-1,-,few,TRBJ2-1,CASSESGVYEQFF,TGCGCCAGCAGTGAGTCCGGGGTTTACGAGCAGTTCTTC